This TCR beta chain is drawn from a study of TIL therapy for anti-PD-1-resistant metastatic lung cancer. This CDR3 is built from 13 residues. CDR1 is SGHRS and CDR2 is YFSETQ in the germline V gene. The germline V and J ends were trimmed by 0 bases and 5 bases, with 6 bases remaining between them. Findings and caveats of the study: Treatment-naive, never-smoker and oncogene-addicted patients were overrepresented in this highly selected cohort. The baseline peripheral repertoire was partially replaced by infused TIL clonotypes that later decayed.

About this clone itself: Its antigen remains unknown.

The libraries were made with immunoSEQ v3. TCRdb keeps only in-frame clones here, not all; method: immunoSEQ multiplex PCR. Altogether about 53,000 clones are present, around 79% being singletons, with the ten largest covering around 1.9%. Time point described: pre-treatment sample, taken before nivolumab and TIL therapy. This receptor was obtained from a person between 25 and 79 years old with non-small cell lung cancer. The rearrangement joins TRBV5-1 to TRBJ2-4; D is possibly TRBD1 (5 bases). This material consisted of blood, taken at baseline. The CDR3 bases are TGCGCCAGCAGCTTGGTAGGGGAAAACATTCAGTACTTC. This codes for CASSLVGENIQYF.